Each of the 29 T cell receptor beta chains below was sequenced from the same sample in a study of beta chain features in type 1 diabetes. Broader study findings: The study found moderately but significantly shorter TCRB CDR3s in all four CD4+ subsets of Type 1 diabetes patients.

Expressed TCRB transcripts were sequenced because the entire RNA isolate underwent reverse transcription. Repertoires were generated with immunoSEQ multiplex PCR, while TCRdb's copy carries only in-frame clones and drops some. The sample contains 200,000 to 250,000 clones, about 15% of which appear only once. No antigen is known for these receptors. Specimen: naive CD4+ T cells from blood. Receptors were obtained from a man under 40 with type 1 diabetes.

This chain links TRBV9 with TRBJ1-3; weak D call: TRBD1 (5 bases). V lost 0 bases to trimming and J lost 0 bases, with 19 bases between them. Germline loops: CDR1 SGDLS, CDR2 YYNGEE. There are 19 residues in the CDR3. CDR3 DNA: TGTGCCAGCAGCGTAGCCGGGGGGACGGTTAGGAGCTCTGGAAACACCATATATTTT. Translation gives CASSVAGGTVRSSGNTIYF.

This clone was seen more than once but under ten times. V is TRBV2 and J is TRBJ2-1; D is possibly TRBD2 (5 bases). Germline values: CDR1 SNHLY, CDR2 FYNNEI. Trimming left V 4 bases short and J 6 bases short, with 10 bases between. The CDR3 spans 13 residues. CDR3 residues: CASSGASLNEQFF. The CDR3 DNA reads TGTGCCAGCAGTGGGGCTAGCCTCAATGAGCAGTTCTTC.

The V gene is TRBV9, the J gene TRBJ1-1; D remains ambiguous. The CDR3 is 13 residues long. Germline loops: CDR1 SGDLS, CDR2 YYNGEE. V dropped 1 base and J dropped 6 bases, with 10 bases sitting between them. CDR3 residues: CASSVSGSAEAFF. CDR3 bases: TGTGCCAGCAGCGTATCCGGGTCTGCTGAAGCTTTCTTT.

This clone was found a few times. The V call is TRBV4-1, the J call TRBJ2-1; 9 positions match TRBD1. This CDR3 is 17 amino acids long. The ends lost 0 bases at V and 6 bases at J; junction bases unmatched: 9. Germline V gene sequence: CDR1 MGHRA, CDR2 YSYEKL. Here the CDR3 reads CASSQDRGGTGTNEQFF. In DNA form, the CDR3 reads TGCGCCAGCAGCCAAGATAGGGGAGGGACAGGGACCAATGAGCAGTTCTTC.

The sample holds a few counts of this clone. CDR3 residues: CASSYPQETQYF. In DNA, the CDR3 is TGTGCCAGCAGTTACCCGCAAGAGACCCAGTACTTC. The V and J genes are TRBV6-6 and TRBJ2-5; D unclear. The CDR3 has 12 amino acids. Germline CDR1 is MNHNY and CDR2 is SVGAGI (reference sequence). V lost 2 bases and J lost 2, with 3 bases in between.

The chain combines TRBV6-5 with TRBJ1-6; D is unresolved. This CDR3 spans 11 amino acids. The V gene lost 5 bases and the J gene lost 9 bases, with 5 bases spanning the gap. Per the germline V gene, CDR1 is MNHEY and CDR2 is SVGAGI. CDR3 sequence: CASSPSSPLHF. The DNA for the CDR3 is TGTGCCAGCAGTCCCAGTTCACCCCTCCACTTT.

The rearrangement joins TRBV14 to TRBJ2-3; TRBD2 matches 11 bases. V gave up 4 bases and J gave up 2 bases; unmatched junction bases: 14. CDR3 size: 19 residues. Germline V CDR1 and CDR2: SGHDN, FVKESK. The CDR3 loop is CASSPAVAGGLIPTDTQYF. Here the CDR3 DNA reads TGTGCCAGCAGCCCCGCGGTAGCGGGGGGGCTAATTCCCACAGATACGCAGTATTTT. The complete variable domain, with remaining parts taken from reference TRBV14 and TRBJ2-3, reads EAGVTQFPSHSVIEKGQTVTLRCDPISGHDNLYWYRRVMGKEIKFLLHFVKESKQDESGMPNNRFLAERTGGTYSTLKVQPAELEDSGVYFCASSPAVAGGLIPTDTQYFGPGTRLTVL.

This clone has just a few counts. This chain joins TRBV4-1 and TRBJ2-7, with no clear D. There are 13 residues in the CDR3. Germline CDR1 reads MGHRA; CDR2 reads YSYEKL. V shed 0 bases and J shed 4 bases, with 7 bases lying between them. The CDR3, as DNA: TGCGCCAGCAGCCAAGATCGGAGATACGAGCAGTACTTC. This codes for CASSQDRRYEQYF.

The V and J genes are TRBV29-1 and TRBJ2-7, with D tentatively TRBD1 (6 bases). This CDR3 has 13 amino acids. Germline CDR1 and CDR2: SQVTM and ANQGSEA. The V gene lost 7 bases and the J gene lost 5 bases, with 18 bases spanning the gap. Here the CDR3 reads CSATRGRDHEQYF. For the CDR3, the DNA is TGCAGCGCCACCAGGGGCAGGGACCACGAGCAGTACTTC.

This clone was seen only a few times. This chain joins TRBV27 and TRBJ2-7, with 11 bases fitting TRBD1. Germline loops: CDR1 MNHEY, CDR2 SMNVEV (reference sequence). The V gene end was trimmed by 1 base and the J gene end by 4 bases; junction bases not matched to a gene: 3. This CDR3 contains 15 residues. This CDR3 is CASSLLGDRGYEQYF. CDR3 coding DNA: TGTGCCAGCAGTTTATTGGGGGACAGGGGGTACGAGCAGTACTTC.

There are a few counts of this clone. The chain combines TRBV29-1 with TRBJ2-7; 7 nucleotides align to TRBD1. V gave up 7 bases and J gave up 4 bases; unmatched junction bases: 10. Germline loops: CDR1 SQVTM, CDR2 ANQGSEA. The CDR3 extends over 13 amino acids. CDR3 in DNA: TGCAGCGCAAGACAGGGATCTAGGTACGAGCAGTACTTC. It specifies CSARQGSRYEQYF.

V usage is TRBV4-1 and J usage is TRBJ2-7; no reliable D call. Germline CDR1 is MGHRA and CDR2 is YSYEKL. The CDR3 length is 13 residues. V was clipped by 1 base and J by 1 base, with 5 bases between them. The DNA for the CDR3 is TGCGCCAGCAGCCAAGGGCCTTCCTACGAGCAGTACTTC. It translates to CASSQGPSYEQYF.

There are a few counts of this clone. This chain uses TRBV30 with TRBJ1-5; D is unresolved. Germline CDR1 reads GTSNPN; CDR2 reads SVGIG (reference sequence). The V end was cut by 0 bases, the J end by 6 bases, with 12 bases between. This CDR3 spans 14 amino acids. CDR3 residues: CAWSVRRGGQPQHF. Here the CDR3 DNA reads TGTGCCTGGAGTGTACGTCGGGGTGGTCAGCCCCAGCATTTT.

There are a few counts of this clone. V gene TRBV5-1 combines with J gene TRBJ2-1; 10 bases are shared with TRBD2. The CDR3 is made up of 14 amino acids. Trimming cost V 3 bases and J 4 bases; bases outside gene matches: 1. Germline V gives CDR1 SGHRS, CDR2 YFSETQ. The CDR3 nucleotides read TGCGCCAGCAGCTCAGCGGGAGGGTACAATGAGCAGTTCTTC. This translates into CASSSAGGYNEQFF.

This chain connects TRBV19 to TRBJ2-1, with 14 bases matching TRBD2. J lost 4 bases, V lost 5 bases, and 7 bases had no gene match. This CDR3 spans 17 amino acids. The germline V gene encodes CDR1 LNHDA and CDR2 SQIVND (reference sequence). The CDR3 here is CASSDSGLAGGYNEQFF. CDR3 nucleotides: TGTGCCAGTAGTGACTCAGGACTAGCGGGGGGTTACAATGAGCAGTTCTTC. Together with reference TRBV19 and TRBJ2-1, the CDR3 gives the full variable domain: DGGITQSPKYLFRKEGQNVTLSCEQNLNHDAMYWYRQDPGQGLRLIYYSQIVNDFQKGDIAEGYSVSREKKESFPLTVTSAQKNPTAFYLCASSDSGLAGGYNEQFFGPGTRLTVL.

The gene calls are TRBV25-1 and TRBJ2-1, with 10 positions matching TRBD2. The CDR3 runs to 13 residues. V was pared by 4 bases and J by 8 bases, with 2 bases of the junction left unmatched. Germline V lookup: CDR1 MGHDK, CDR2 SYGVNS. DNA of the CDR3: TGTGCCAGCAGTGTAGCGGGAGGCTATGAGCAGTTCTTC. As protein: CASSVAGGYEQFF.

This clone has more than one count but fewer than ten. DNA for the CDR3: TGCGCCAGCAGCCACGAGCGGGGGACCGGGGAGCTGTTTTTT. Translated, it gives CASSHERGTGELFF. The rearrangement joins TRBV4-1 to TRBJ2-2; TRBD2 matches 8 bases. The CDR3 totals 14 residues. The germline V gene has CDR1 MGHRA and CDR2 YSYEKL. After removal of 3 bases from V and 5 bases from J, the junction contained 2 bases not matched to a gene.

The chain is built from TRBV29-1 and TRBJ1-2, with 10 bases identical to TRBD1. The CDR3 spans 17 residues. Germline V gene sequence: CDR1 SQVTM, CDR2 ANQGSEA. After removal of 1 base from V and 6 bases from J, the junction contained 14 bases not matched to a gene. DNA for the CDR3: TGCAGCGTTGAAGCTTCGGGACAGGGGACATTCTTACATGGCTACACCTTC. Residues: CSVEASGQGTFLHGYTF.

The rearrangement uses TRBV7-2 and TRBJ2-5; tentative D call: TRBD2 (6 bases). The CDR3 loop spans 13 amino acids. V was clipped by 5 bases and J by 4 bases, with 11 bases between them. Per the germline V gene, CDR1 is SGHTA and CDR2 is FQGNSA. CDR3 sequence (DNA): TGTGCCAGCAGCCCGGGGGTTTCAGAGACCCAGTACTTC. Translated: CASSPGVSETQYF.

This clone was observed a few times. The rearrangement uses TRBV11-3 and TRBJ2-7; TRBD1 matches 9 bases. CDR3 length equals 12 residues. The V gene's germline CDR1 is SGHNT and CDR2 YENEEA. V shed 5 bases, J shed 5 bases, and the junction held 1 base outside the gene matches. The CDR3 reads CASSRDRDEQYF. Written as DNA, the CDR3 is TGTGCCAGCAGCAGGGACAGGGACGAGCAGTACTTC.

This clone showed up just a few times. V gene TRBV18 combines with J gene TRBJ2-1; D is unclear. Germline V gives CDR1 KGHSH, CDR2 LQKENI. V lost 2 bases, J lost 9 bases, and 5 bases lay in between. There are 11 residues in the CDR3. CDR3 coding DNA: TGTGCCAGCTCACCAAGAGGTGAGCAGTTCTTC. Encoded protein: CASSPRGEQFF.

This clone was seen a few times. The chain links TRBV5-1 to TRBJ2-1; 8 bases align to TRBD2. The CDR3 is 14 amino acids. Germline CDR1 and CDR2: SGHRS and YFSETQ. Germline trimming cut 4 bases from V and 9 bases from J; bases unmatched to any gene: 9. The CDR3 DNA is TGCGCCAGCAGCCCCGGGAGGGTAGCGGGTGAGCAGTTCTTC. This codes for CASSPGRVAGEQFF.

This clone appeared a few times. The chain joins TRBV4-1 to TRBJ1-6, with unresolved D. CDR3 length: 18 residues. V was pared by 0 bases and J by 4 bases, with 16 bases between. Germline CDR1 reads MGHRA; CDR2 reads YSYEKL. CDR3 amino acids: CASSQEWRGPAYNSPLHF. The CDR3 DNA follows: TGCGCCAGCAGCCAAGAGTGGAGAGGGCCGGCTTATAATTCACCCCTCCACTTT.

The V call is TRBV6-6, the J call TRBJ2-3; the match to TRBD1 covers 10 bases. Losses at the gene ends were 8 bases for V and 1 base for J; bases not matched to a gene: 3. The CDR3 sequence is 14 residues long. Germline V gene lookup returns CDR1 MNHNY and CDR2 SVGAGI (reference sequence). CDR3 residues: CASYGTGGTDTQYF. CDR3 bases: TGTGCCAGCTACGGGACAGGGGGCACAGATACGCAGTATTTT.

This clone showed up just a few times. The chain has TRBV6-5 and TRBJ2-2, with D unclear. Looked up from germline, CDR1 is MNHEY and CDR2 is SVGAGI. V lost 2 bases to trimming and J lost 1 base, with 5 bases between them. The CDR3 has 14 residues. CDR3 sequence reads: CASSYEENTGELFF. CDR3 in DNA: TGTGCCAGCAGTTACGAGGAGAACACCGGGGAGCTGTTTTTT.

This clone was detected only a few times. The rearrangement uses TRBV18 and TRBJ1-6, with TRBD1 identical over 9 bases. Germline CDR1 is KGHSH and CDR2 is LQKENI. Trimming cost V 8 bases and J 7 bases; bases outside gene matches: 9. The CDR3 contains 15 residues. CDR3 sequence (DNA): TGTGCCAGCACTTCACCAGGGACAGGGAATTCACCCCTCCACTTT. Translation gives CASTSPGTGNSPLHF.

The CDR3 here is CASSFPGQGYEQYF. The CDR3 bases are TGTGCCAGCAGCTTCCCGGGACAGGGGTACGAGCAGTACTTC. The chain recombines TRBV7-9 with TRBJ2-7, with 10 bases that match TRBD1. This CDR3 is built from 14 residues. Germline values: CDR1 SEHNR, CDR2 FQNEAQ (reference sequence). V dropped 3 bases and J dropped 4; count of bases not matched to a gene: 3.

This clone appeared a few times. Here the CDR3 DNA reads TGTGCCAGCAGTTCGGGCGGGAGGGACAATGAGCAGTTCTTC. This codes for CASSSGGRDNEQFF. This chain joins TRBV2 and TRBJ2-1, with TRBD2 matching 9 bases. There are 14 residues in the CDR3. CDR1 is SNHLY and CDR2 is FYNNEI in the germline V gene. J lost 5 bases, V lost 5 bases, and 4 bases had no gene match.

J is TRBJ1-1 and V is TRBV7-2, with D perhaps matching TRBD1 (5 bases). Trimming removed 2 bases at V and 6 bases at J, with 16 bases between. CDR3 length: 15 residues. The germline V gene has CDR1 SGHTA and CDR2 FQGNSA. CDR3 bases: TGTGCCAGCAGCTTACCGCCTGGGGGGAAGGCTGAAGCTTTCTTT. This encodes CASSLPPGGKAEAFF.